The 6 T cell receptor beta chains listed next were all sequenced from one sample in a study of OX40 agonist ivuxolimab in advanced cancers. This table comes from immunoSEQ multiplex PCR, and its TCRdb copy is limited to in-frame clones, with some not included. This table has about 59,000 clones, 75% to 90% appearing once. The sequencing here drew on CD4+ or CD8+ T cells sorted from blood, taken in a trial of the OX40 agonist ivuxolimab. Every receptor here comes from an adult with an advanced solid tumor such as melanoma, head and neck, liver or kidney cancer.

The chain joins TRBV11-2 to TRBJ2-5; 13 bases line up with TRBD2. The V gene end was trimmed by 5 bases and the J gene end by 5 bases; junction bases not matched to a gene: 8. Germline-derived CDR1 and CDR2 are SGHAT and FQNNGV. CDR3 length equals 16 residues. In DNA form, the CDR3 reads TGTGCCAGCAGCCACAGGACTAGCGGGGGTGGTGAGACCCAGTACTTC. Its translation is CASSHRTSGGGETQYF.

The V call is TRBV7-2, the J call TRBJ1-1; D is unclear. This CDR3 spans 14 amino acids. In germline, CDR1 is SGHTA, CDR2 FQGNSA. Trimming removed 3 bases at V and 0 bases at J, with 8 bases between. The CDR3 loop reads CASSFSVMNTEAFF. The CDR3 nucleotides are TGTGCCAGCAGCTTTTCGGTTATGAACACTGAAGCTTTCTTT.

This chain joins TRBV11-3 and TRBJ2-5; D not resolved. Germline values: CDR1 SGHNT, CDR2 YENEEA. This CDR3 has 13 residues. V lost 5 bases and J 5 bases, leaving 12 bases between the germline ends. The CDR3 DNA reads as TGTGCCAGCAGCCCCGCCGTTGGCGAGACCCAGTACTTC. It is translated as CASSPAVGETQYF.

This clone was observed a single time. The V and J genes are TRBV28 and TRBJ1-5; D is unclear. The V end was cut by 2 bases, the J end by 0 bases, with 5 bases between. Germline V gene data show CDR1 as MDHEN and CDR2 as SYDVKM. The CDR3 contains 14 residues. The CDR3 spells CASSLPSSNQPQHF. In nucleotides, the CDR3 is TGTGCCAGCAGTTTACCTAGTAGCAATCAGCCCCAGCATTTT.

For the CDR3, the DNA is TGTGCCAGCAGTTTTGGACAGGCCGGAGACGAGCAGTACTTC. Its translation is CASSFGQAGDEQYF. The gene calls are TRBV6-6 and TRBJ2-7; TRBD1 matches 7 bases. This CDR3 region has 14 residues. Per germline, CDR1 MNHNY and CDR2 SVGAGI (reference sequence). V trimming: 4 bases; J trimming: 5 bases; junction bases outside the gene matches: 8.

J is TRBJ2-5 and V is TRBV29-1; D possibly matches TRBD1 or TRBD2 (5 bases each). Germline-derived CDR1 and CDR2 are SQVTM and ANQGSEA. The CDR3 is made up of 12 amino acids. V was pared by 7 bases and J by 5 bases, with 14 bases between. CDR3 DNA sequence: TGCAGCGCCCTCTGGGACGCGGAGACCCAGTACTTC. It specifies CSALWDAETQYF.